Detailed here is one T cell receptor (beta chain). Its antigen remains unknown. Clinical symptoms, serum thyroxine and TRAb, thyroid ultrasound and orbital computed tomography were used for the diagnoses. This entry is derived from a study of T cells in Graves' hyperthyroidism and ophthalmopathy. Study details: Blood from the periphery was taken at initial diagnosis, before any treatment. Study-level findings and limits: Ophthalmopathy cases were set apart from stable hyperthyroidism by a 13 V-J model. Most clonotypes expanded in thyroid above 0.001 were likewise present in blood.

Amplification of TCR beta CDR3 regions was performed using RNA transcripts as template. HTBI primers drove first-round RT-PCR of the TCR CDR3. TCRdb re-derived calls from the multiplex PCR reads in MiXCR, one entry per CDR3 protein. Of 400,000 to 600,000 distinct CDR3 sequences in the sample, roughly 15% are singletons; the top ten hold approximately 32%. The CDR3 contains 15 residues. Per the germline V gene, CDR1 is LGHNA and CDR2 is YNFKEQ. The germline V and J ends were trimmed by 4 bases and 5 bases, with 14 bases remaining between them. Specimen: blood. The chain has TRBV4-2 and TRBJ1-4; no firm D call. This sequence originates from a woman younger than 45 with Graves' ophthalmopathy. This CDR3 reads CASSLWTGGNEKLFF. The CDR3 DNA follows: TGTGCCAGCAGCCTATGGACCGGTGGGAATGAAAAACTGTTTTTT.